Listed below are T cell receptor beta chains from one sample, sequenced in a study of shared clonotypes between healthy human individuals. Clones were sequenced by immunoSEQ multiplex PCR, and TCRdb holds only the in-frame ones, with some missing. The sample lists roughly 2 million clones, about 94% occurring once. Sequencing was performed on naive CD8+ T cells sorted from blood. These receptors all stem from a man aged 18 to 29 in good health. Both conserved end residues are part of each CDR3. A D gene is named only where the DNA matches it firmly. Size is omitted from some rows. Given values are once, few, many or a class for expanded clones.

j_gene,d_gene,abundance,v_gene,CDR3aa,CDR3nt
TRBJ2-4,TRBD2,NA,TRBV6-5,CASSYSTLAGGGQYF,TGTGCCAGCAGTTACTCGACCTTAGCGGGAGGGGGCCAGTACTTC
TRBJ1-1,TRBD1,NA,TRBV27,CASSHMGQGLMNTEAFF,TGTGCCAGCAGTCACATGGGACAGGGGTTGATGAACACTGAAGCTTTCTTT
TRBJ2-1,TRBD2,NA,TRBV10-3,CAIRETSGAYNEQFF,TGTGCCATCAGGGAGACTAGCGGGGCGTACAATGAGCAGTTCTTC
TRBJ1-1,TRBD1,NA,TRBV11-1,CASSILSGGENTEAFF,TGTGCCAGCAGCATTCTATCAGGGGGCGAGAACACTGAAGCTTTCTTT
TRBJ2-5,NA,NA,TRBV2,CASSEWRAGFQETQYF,TGTGCCAGCAGTGAATGGCGAGCGGGCTTCCAAGAGACCCAGTACTTC
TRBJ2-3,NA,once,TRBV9,CASRTQGTDTQYF,TGTGCCAGCAGGACCCAAGGCACAGATACGCAGTATTTT
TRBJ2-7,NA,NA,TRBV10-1,CASSLDSYEQYF,TGCGCCAGCAGTCTAGATTCCTACGAGCAGTACTTC
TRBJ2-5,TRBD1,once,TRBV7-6,CASSSDRDQETQYF,TGTGCCAGCAGCTCCGACAGGGACCAAGAGACCCAGTACTTC
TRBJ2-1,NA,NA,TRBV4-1,CASSQADMQFF,TGCGCCAGCAGCCAAGCCGATATGCAGTTCTTC
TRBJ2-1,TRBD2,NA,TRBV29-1,CSVEDLPGGRAYEQFF,TGCAGCGTTGAAGATCTTCCTGGCGGGAGGGCCTATGAGCAGTTCTTC
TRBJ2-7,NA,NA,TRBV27,CASSLSQTDTLIYEQYF,TGTGCCAGCAGTTTATCCCAGACAGATACCCTCATCTACGAGCAGTACTTC
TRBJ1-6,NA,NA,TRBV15,CATSRDRGVFSPLHF,TGTGCCACCAGCAGAGACAGGGGCGTATTTTCACCCCTCCACTTT
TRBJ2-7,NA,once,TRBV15,CATSRDLTSINEQYF,TGTGCCACCAGCAGAGACTTGACTAGTATCAACGAGCAGTACTTC
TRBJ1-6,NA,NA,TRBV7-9,CASSLIPYNSPLHF,TGTGCCAGCAGCTTAATCCCCTATAATTCACCCCTCCACTTT
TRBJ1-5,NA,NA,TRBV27,CASPEIPFNYSNQPQHF,TGTGCCAGTCCGGAGATACCGTTCAATTATAGCAATCAGCCCCAGCATTTT
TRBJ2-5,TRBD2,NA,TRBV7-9,CASSGGETQYF,TGTGCCAGTTCGGGGGGTGAGACCCAGTACTTC
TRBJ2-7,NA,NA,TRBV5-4,CASSLAGNPYEQYF,TGTGCCAGCAGCTTGGCGGGGAACCCCTACGAGCAGTACTTC
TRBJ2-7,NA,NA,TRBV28,CASSPLRGKSYEQYF,TGTGCCAGCAGTCCTCTCCGCGGGAAGTCCTACGAGCAGTACTTC
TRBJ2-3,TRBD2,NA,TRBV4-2,CASSSYPSGETRTDTQYF,TGTGCCAGCAGCTCTTACCCTAGCGGGGAGACTCGCACAGATACGCAGTATTTT
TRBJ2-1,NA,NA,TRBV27,CASSLDGTDFYNEQFF,TGTGCCAGCAGTTTAGACGGGACGGACTTCTACAATGAGCAGTTCTTC
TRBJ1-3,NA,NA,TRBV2,CASSDLDGNTIYF,TGTGCCAGCAGTGATTTAGATGGAAACACCATATATTTT
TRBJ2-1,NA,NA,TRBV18,CASSPPIGANEQFF,TGTGCCAGCTCACCACCGATCGGGGCCAATGAGCAGTTCTTC
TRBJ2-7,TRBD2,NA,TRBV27,CASSLSLGTRAYEQYF,TGTGCCAGCAGTTTATCCTTAGGGACTAGAGCCTACGAGCAGTACTTC
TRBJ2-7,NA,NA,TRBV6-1,CASSASRTATYEQYF,TGTGCCAGCAGTGCCTCGAGGACTGCCACCTACGAGCAGTACTTC
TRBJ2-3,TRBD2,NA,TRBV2,CASQIAGEGDTQYF,TGTGCCAGCCAGATAGCGGGAGAGGGAGATACGCAGTATTTT
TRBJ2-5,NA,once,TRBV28,CASSDPRSRGGETQYF,TGTGCCAGCAGTGACCCCCGGTCGAGGGGGGGGGAGACCCAGTACTTC
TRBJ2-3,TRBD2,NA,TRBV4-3,CASSQDRLAGADTQYF,TGCGCCAGCAGCCAAGATCGACTAGCTGGCGCAGATACGCAGTATTTT
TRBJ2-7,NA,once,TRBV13,CASRARSETYEQYF,TGTGCCAGCAGGGCCCGGTCAGAGACCTACGAGCAGTACTTC
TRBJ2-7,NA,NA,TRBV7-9,CASSLVEKGEQYF,TGTGCCAGCAGCTTAGTTGAAAAAGGCGAGCAGTACTTC
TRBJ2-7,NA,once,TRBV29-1,CSVTLGSPYEQYF,TGCAGCGTGACGCTTGGGAGCCCCTACGAGCAGTACTTC
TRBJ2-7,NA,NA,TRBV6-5,CASSPTPSEQYF,TGTGCCAGCAGCCCGACGCCGTCCGAGCAGTACTTC
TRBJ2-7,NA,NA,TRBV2,CASIVRDRSYEQYF,TGTGCCAGCATAGTTCGCGACCGTTCCTACGAGCAGTACTTC